This T cell receptor (beta chain) was documented in a study of blood T cell repertoires in COVID-19. The wider study: Donors in the United States, Italy and Spain gave samples during acute or convalescent COVID-19. In each case, the material was cDNA or gDNA derived from T cells, B-cell-depleted T cells, or PBMCs.

The CDR3 totals 20 residues. Trimming cost V 0 bases and J 7 bases; bases outside gene matches: 23. Germline V CDR1 and CDR2: LGHDT, YNNKEL (reference sequence). Measured with immunoSEQ multiplex PCR; TCRdb has only the in-frame clones, and not every one. The repertoire holds some 500,000 clones, with approximately 87% as singletons. This chain uses TRBV3-1 (or the pseudogene TRBV3-2) with TRBJ2-5; 7 nucleotides align to TRBD2. This receptor was obtained from a woman aged 35 to 49 who had recovered from COVID-19. Sequences were obtained from PBMCs or T cells enriched from blood (not recorded which). The CDR3 DNA is TGTGCCAGCAGCCAAGAGGGGCCGCCCGGACTAGTAATAGGGAGGAGGACCCAGTACTTC. Translated: CASSQEGPPGLVIGRRTQYF.